The 9 T cell receptor beta chains below were found in one sample sequenced in a study of read filtering for tumor transcriptome and immune sequencing. Molecular barcoded adaptors covering alpha/delta and beta/gamma chains were used on roughly 400 ng RNA. One entry per CDR3 protein, called by TCRdb with MiXCR from the reads. The sample lists about 58,000 distinct CDR3 sequences; 9% to 15% were seen once. Sample: a population of CD138-negative cells sorted from bone marrow. The receptors derive from a donor over 35 with multiple myeloma.

This clonotype was seen many times. The gene calls are TRBV20-1 and TRBJ2-3; a weak D match, TRBD2 (6 bases). Germline values: CDR1 DFQATT, CDR2 SNEGSKA (reference sequence). CDR3 length: 14 amino acids. Trimming stripped 3 bases from V and 4 bases from J, with 14 bases between. The CDR3 spells CSASWGTGADTQYF. The CDR3, as DNA: TGCAGTGCTAGTTGGGGGACGGGAGCAGATACGCAGTATTTT.

Ten or more counts support this clonotype. The gene calls are TRBV6-5 and TRBJ1-5, with D uncertain. The CDR3 totals 13 residues. V lost 6 bases, J lost 2 bases, and 8 bases lay in between. From germline, CDR1 is MNHEY and CDR2 SVGAGI. CDR3 region: CASSLKRNQPQHF. The CDR3 DNA follows: TGTGCCAGCAGCCTGAAGCGCAATCAGCCCCAGCATTTT.

In this sample, this clonotype turned up many times. J is TRBJ2-7 and V is TRBV7-9; TRBD1 or TRBD2 may be the D gene (6 bases each). The CDR3 is 15 amino acids. Trimming shortened V by 5 bases and J by 5 bases, and 19 bases separated the two germline ends. The germline V gene has CDR1 SEHNR and CDR2 FQNEAQ (reference sequence). CDR3 sequence (DNA): TGTGCCAGCAGCCGAACCGCGAGGAGGGGGAACGAGCAGTACTTC. It codes for CASSRTARRGNEQYF.

The chain employs TRBV24-1 and TRBJ1-5; 11 bases are shared with TRBD1. CDR3 size: 18 residues. Germline V CDR1 and CDR2: KGHDR, SFDVKD. V shed 7 bases and J 6 bases; nucleotides not matched to a gene: 16. The CDR3 sequence is CATSDPPGQGGRSQPQHF. The CDR3 nucleotides are TGTGCCACCAGCGATCCTCCGGGACAGGGGGGGAGAAGTCAGCCCCAGCATTTT.

Points on this clonotype: A much bigger clone sits one base away, suggesting this may be a read error. The chain couples TRBV5-5 to TRBJ2-6, with D possibly TRBD1 on 6 matching bases. Germline CDR1 is SGHKS and CDR2 is YYEKEE (reference sequence). This CDR3 comprises 17 residues. Here the CDR3 DNA reads TGTGCCAGCAGCTTGCATCAGGGGACCTCTGGGGCCGACGTCCTGACTTTC. Its protein is CASSLHQGTSGADVLTF.

This clonotype was counted ten times or more. This rearrangement joins TRBV19 to TRBJ2-5, with 10 positions matching TRBD2. The CDR3 has 15 residues. V lost 6 bases, J lost 2 bases, and 6 bases stayed unmatched. Germline V lookup: CDR1 LNHDA, CDR2 SQIVND (reference sequence). The CDR3 region has the DNA TGTGCCAGTAGCCAAGGACTAGCGGAACAAGAGACCCAGTACTTC. Translated: CASSQGLAEQETQYF.

This clonotype was seen a single time. A read error may explain this, as a much larger clone is one base away. The genes are TRBV9 and TRBJ2-5; the D is unclear. This CDR3 spans 13 amino acids. V was cut by 0 bases and J by 7 bases, with 10 bases left in between. Germline V lookup: CDR1 SGDLS, CDR2 YYNGEE. The CDR3 here is CASSVGQKVTQYF. Here the CDR3 DNA reads TGTGCCAGCAGCGTAGGGCAGAAAGTGACCCAGTACTTC.

The chain links TRBV24-1 to TRBJ2-7; 8 nucleotides line up with TRBD1. CDR3 size: 15 residues. CDR1 is KGHDR and CDR2 is SFDVKD in the germline V gene. The J segment lost 6 bases and the V segment lost 3 bases, leaving 9 bases of the junction unmatched. The CDR3: CATSDARTGLGEQYF. CDR3 DNA: TGTGCCACCAGTGATGCCCGGACAGGGTTGGGCGAGCAGTACTTC.

At least ten counts were recorded for this clonotype. V gene TRBV30 combines with J gene TRBJ2-7; D tentatively fits TRBD1 or TRBD2 (6 bases each). The CDR3 runs to 15 residues. Germline assignment: CDR1 GTSNPN and CDR2 SVGIG (reference sequence). V dropped 4 bases and J dropped 0 bases, with 16 bases sitting between them. This CDR3 is CAWNRRGRSSYEQYF. CDR3 in DNA: TGTGCCTGGAATCGTCGGGGGCGAAGCTCCTACGAGCAGTACTTC.